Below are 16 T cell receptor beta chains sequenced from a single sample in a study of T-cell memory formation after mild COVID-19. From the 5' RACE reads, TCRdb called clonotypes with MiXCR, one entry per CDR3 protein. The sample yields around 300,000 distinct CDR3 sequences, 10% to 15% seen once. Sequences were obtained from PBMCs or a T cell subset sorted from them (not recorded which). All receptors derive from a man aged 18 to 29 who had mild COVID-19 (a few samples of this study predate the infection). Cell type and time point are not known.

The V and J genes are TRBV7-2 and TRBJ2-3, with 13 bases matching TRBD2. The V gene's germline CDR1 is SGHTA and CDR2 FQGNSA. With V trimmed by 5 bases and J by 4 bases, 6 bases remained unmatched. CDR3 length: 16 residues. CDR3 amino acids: CASSGRLAGGPDTQYF. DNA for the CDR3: TGTGCCAGCAGCGGCCGACTAGCGGGGGGCCCAGATACGCAGTATTTT.

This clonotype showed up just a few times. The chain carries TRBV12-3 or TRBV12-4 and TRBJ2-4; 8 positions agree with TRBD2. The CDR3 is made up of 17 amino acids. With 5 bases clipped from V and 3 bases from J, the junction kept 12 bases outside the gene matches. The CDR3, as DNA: TGTGCCAGCAGTATAGTGCGGGGGGCCGCAGTCAAAAACATTCAGTACTTC. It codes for CASSIVRGAAVKNIQYF.

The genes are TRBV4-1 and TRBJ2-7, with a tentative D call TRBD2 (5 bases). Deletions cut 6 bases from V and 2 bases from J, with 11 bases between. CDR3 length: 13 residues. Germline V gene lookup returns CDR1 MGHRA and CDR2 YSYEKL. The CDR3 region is CASSYRDTYEQYF. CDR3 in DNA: TGCGCCAGCAGTTACCGGGATACCTACGAGCAGTACTTC.

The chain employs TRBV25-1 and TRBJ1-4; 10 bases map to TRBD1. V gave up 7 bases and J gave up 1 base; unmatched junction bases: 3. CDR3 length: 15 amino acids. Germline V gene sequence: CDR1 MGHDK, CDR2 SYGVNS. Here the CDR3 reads CASKGQGGTNEKLFF. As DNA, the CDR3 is TGTGCCAGCAAAGGACAGGGGGGAACTAATGAAAAACTGTTTTTT.

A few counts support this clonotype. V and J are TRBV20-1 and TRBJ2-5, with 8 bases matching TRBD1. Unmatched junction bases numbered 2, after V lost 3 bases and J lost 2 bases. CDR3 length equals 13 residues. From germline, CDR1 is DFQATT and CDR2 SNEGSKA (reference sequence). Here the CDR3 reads CSASGTGQETQYF. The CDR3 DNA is TGCAGTGCTAGCGGGACAGGTCAAGAGACCCAGTACTTC.

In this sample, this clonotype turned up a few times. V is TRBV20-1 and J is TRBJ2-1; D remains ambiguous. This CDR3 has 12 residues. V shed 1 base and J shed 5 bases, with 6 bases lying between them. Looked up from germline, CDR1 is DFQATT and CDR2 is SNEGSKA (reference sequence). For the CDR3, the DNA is TGCAGTGCTAGAGGACTTGACAATGAGCAGTTCTTC. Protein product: CSARGLDNEQFF.

The CDR3 DNA follows: TGTGCCACCCAGGACACGGGATATACTGAAGCTTTCTTT. Its translation is CATQDTGYTEAFF. The chain has TRBV19 and TRBJ1-1; D is perhaps TRBD1 (5 bases). Trimming pared 10 bases from V and 5 bases from J, leaving 17 bases between. Per germline, CDR1 LNHDA and CDR2 SQIVND (reference sequence). The CDR3 spans 13 residues. The whole variable domain, filled in from reference TRBV19 and TRBJ1-1, reads DGGITQSPKYLFRKEGQNVTLSCEQNLNHDAMYWYRQDPGQGLRLIYYSQIVNDFQKGDIAEGYSVSREKKESFPLTVTSAQKNPTAFYLCATQDTGYTEAFFGQGTRLTVV.

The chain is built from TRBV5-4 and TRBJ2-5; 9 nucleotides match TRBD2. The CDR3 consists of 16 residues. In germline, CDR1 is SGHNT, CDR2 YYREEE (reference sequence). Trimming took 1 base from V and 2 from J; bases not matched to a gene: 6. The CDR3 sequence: CASSLYPRGGQETQYF. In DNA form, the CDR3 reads TGTGCCAGCAGCTTGTACCCGCGGGGGGGGCAAGAGACCCAGTACTTC.

The CDR3 nucleotides read TGTGCCAGCAGTAGAGATGGGGCTTCACCCCTCCACTTT. Its protein product is CASSRDGASPLHF. This chain connects TRBV2 to TRBJ1-6; D is perhaps TRBD1 (5 bases). V was clipped by 5 bases and J by 9 bases, with 11 bases between them. Per germline, CDR1 SNHLY and CDR2 FYNNEI. This CDR3 is built from 13 residues.

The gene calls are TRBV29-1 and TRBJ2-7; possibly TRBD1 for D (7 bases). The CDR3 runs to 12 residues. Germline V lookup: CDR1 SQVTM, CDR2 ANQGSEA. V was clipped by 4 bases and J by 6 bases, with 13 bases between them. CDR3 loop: CSVGGDSSEQYV. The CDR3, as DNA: TGCAGCGTTGGGGGGGACAGCTCCGAGCAGTACGTC.

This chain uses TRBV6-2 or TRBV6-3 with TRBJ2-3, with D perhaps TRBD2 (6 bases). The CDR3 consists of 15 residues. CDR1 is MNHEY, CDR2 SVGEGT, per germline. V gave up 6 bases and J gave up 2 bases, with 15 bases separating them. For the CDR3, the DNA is TGTGCCAGCAGGACCATAGGAGGGAACACAGATACGCAGTATTTT. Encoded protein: CASRTIGGNTDTQYF.

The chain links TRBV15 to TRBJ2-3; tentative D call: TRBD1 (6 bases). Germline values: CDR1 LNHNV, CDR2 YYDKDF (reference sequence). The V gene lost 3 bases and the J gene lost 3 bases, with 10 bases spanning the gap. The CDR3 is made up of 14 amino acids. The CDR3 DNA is TGTGCCACCAGCAGGCAGGGGAGTACAGATACGCAGTATTTT. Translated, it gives CATSRQGSTDTQYF.

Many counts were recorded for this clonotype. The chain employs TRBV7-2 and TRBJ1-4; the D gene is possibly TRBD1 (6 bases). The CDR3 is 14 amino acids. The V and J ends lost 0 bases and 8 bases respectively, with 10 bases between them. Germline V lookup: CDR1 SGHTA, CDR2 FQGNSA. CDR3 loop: CASSLAQGWEKLFF. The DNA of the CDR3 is TGTGCCAGCAGCTTAGCACAGGGATGGGAAAAACTGTTTTTT. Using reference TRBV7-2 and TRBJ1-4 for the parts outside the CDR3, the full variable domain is GAGVSQSPSNKVTEKGKDVELRCDPISGHTALYWYRQSLGQGLEFLIYFQGNSAPDKSGLPSDRFSAERTGGSVSTLTIQRTQQEDSAVYLCASSLAQGWEKLFFGSGTQLSVL.

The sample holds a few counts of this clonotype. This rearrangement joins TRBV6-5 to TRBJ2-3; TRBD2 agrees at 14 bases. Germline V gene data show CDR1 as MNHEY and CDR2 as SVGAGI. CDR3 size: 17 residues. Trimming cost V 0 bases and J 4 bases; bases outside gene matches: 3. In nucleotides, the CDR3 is TGTGCCAGCAGTTACTCGTGGACTAGCGGGGGGTCAGATACGCAGTATTTT. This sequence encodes CASSYSWTSGGSDTQYF.

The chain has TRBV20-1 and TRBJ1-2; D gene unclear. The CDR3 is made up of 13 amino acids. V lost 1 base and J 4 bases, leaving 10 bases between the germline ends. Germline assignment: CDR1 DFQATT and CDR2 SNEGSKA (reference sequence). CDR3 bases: TGCAGTGCTAGAGCGGGTAACGGCTATGGCTACACCTTC. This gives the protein CSARAGNGYGYTF.

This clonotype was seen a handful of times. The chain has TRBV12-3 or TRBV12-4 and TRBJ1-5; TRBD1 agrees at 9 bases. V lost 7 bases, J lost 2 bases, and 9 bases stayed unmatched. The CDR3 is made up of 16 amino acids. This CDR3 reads CASKFEGQGRNQPQHF. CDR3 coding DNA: TGTGCCAGCAAGTTTGAGGGACAGGGACGCAATCAGCCCCAGCATTTT.